This entry concerns a single T cell receptor beta chain. Libraries were prepared by immunoSEQ multiplex PCR; TCRdb keeps only in-frame clonotypes and omits some of them. The sample has roughly 2 million clones, 90% to 95% seen once. This specimen belongs to a study of shared clonotypes between healthy human individuals. V lost 0 bases to trimming and J lost 7 bases, with 13 bases between them. The CDR3 loop spans 14 amino acids. Germline V gene data show CDR1 as GTSNPN and CDR2 as SVGIG (reference sequence). The chain combines TRBV30 with TRBJ1-5; weak D call: TRBD1 (6 bases). The sequence was obtained from a man between 18 and 29 years old in good health. What was sequenced was naive CD4+ T cells sorted from blood. Subset given: CD45RA+ positively selected. The CDR3 DNA is TGTGCCTGGAGTGTAATGGGGACACAACAGCCCCAGCATTTT. Translating it yields CAWSVMGTQQPQHF.